Following are 16 T cell receptor beta chains from one sample sequenced in a study of T cells in Graves' hyperthyroidism and ophthalmopathy (dated by TCRdb to about 2019). The receptor library was made with multiplex PCR. Sequencing was carried out with an Illumina HiSeq 2000. The TCR beta CDR3 regions were amplified from the RNA transcripts. For the first round of RT-PCR on the TCR CDR3, the HTBI primer set was used together with the Qiagen OneStep RT-PCR kit. TCRdb itself trimmed the public reads at Q25 with fastp, ran MiXCR and retained productive beta chains. Rows matching on CDR3 protein sequence are summarized as one entry with the most common DNA and genes. A total of 640,000 or so distinct CDR3 sequences appear in this sample, approximately 15% of them only once. The leading ten clones occupy more than 6% of the sample. Sample: blood. The receptor set was obtained from a woman aged 18-29 years with Graves' ophthalmopathy.

This clonotype was seen many times. The rearrangement uses TRBV28 and TRBJ2-7; unclear D gene. The V end lost 5 bases, the J end lost 3 bases, and 14 bases lay between the germline ends. Germline V gives CDR1 MDHEN, CDR2 SYDVKM. The CDR3 length is 14 residues. The CDR3 DNA reads as TGTGCCAGCAGTGGGGTTCCCCTGATCTACGAGCAGTACTTC. Translating gives CASSGVPLIYEQYF.

V is TRBV4-2 and J is TRBJ1-2; the D is unclear. The CDR3 spans 18 residues. Germline V gives CDR1 LGHNA, CDR2 YNFKEQ. The V and J ends lost 0 bases and 8 bases respectively, with 25 bases between them. In nucleotides, the CDR3 is TGTGCCAGCAGCCAAGACGGGATGGACGGATTCTACCTGGTGGGCTACACCTTC. This sequence encodes CASSQDGMDGFYLVGYTF.

This clonotype was seen many times. The J gene is TRBJ2-5, the V gene TRBV7-8; D possibly matches TRBD1 or TRBD2 (6 bases each). The V end was cut by 4 bases, the J end by 13 bases, with 19 bases between. In germline, CDR1 is SGHVS, CDR2 FQNEAQ. The CDR3 totals 13 residues. The CDR3, as DNA: TGTGCCAGCAGCTCCCGGGGGCAGCGGGTTCGGTACTTC. Translated, it gives CASSSRGQRVRYF.

This clonotype was counted many times. This chain joins TRBV11-3 and TRBJ2-7, with 8 positions matching TRBD1. V trimming: 1 base; J trimming: 1 base; junction bases outside the gene matches: 6. Germline-derived CDR1 and CDR2 are SGHNT and YENEEA. This CDR3 is 16 amino acids long. The DNA for the CDR3 is TGTGCCAGCAGCTTAGTGTGGGACAGGAAGTCCTACGAGCAGTACTTC. Its translation is CASSLVWDRKSYEQYF.

The gene calls are TRBV3-1 and TRBJ1-2, with D perhaps TRBD1 (5 bases). The CDR3 runs 14 residues. Looked up from germline, CDR1 is LGHDT and CDR2 is YNNKEL (reference sequence). The ends were cut back, 0 bases at V and 6 bases at J, with 11 bases in the middle. This CDR3 reads CASSQDHRGDGYTF. For the CDR3, the DNA is TGTGCCAGCAGCCAAGATCACCGGGGCGATGGCTACACCTTC.

This clonotype was observed at least ten times. The chain recombines TRBV6-1 with TRBJ2-1; the match to TRBD1 covers 9 bases. The V gene end was trimmed by 6 bases and the J gene end by 10 bases; junction bases not matched to a gene: 19. CDR3 length equals 17 residues. Germline V gives CDR1 MNHNS, CDR2 SASEGT. CDR3 sequence: CASRQGAGGGMGREQFF. As DNA, the CDR3 is TGTGCCAGCAGACAGGGGGCCGGAGGGGGAATGGGTCGCGAGCAGTTCTTC.

There are many counts of this clonotype. V gene TRBV7-3 combines with J gene TRBJ2-3; D might be TRBD1 (5 bases). The CDR3 is 15 amino acids. CDR1 and CDR2 (germline): SGHTA, FQGTGA. Trimming left V 0 bases short and J 2 bases short, with 9 bases between. The CDR3 region is CASSLTGLLTDTQYF. As DNA, the CDR3 is TGTGCCAGCAGCTTAACGGGGCTCCTCACAGATACGCAGTATTTT.

There are a few counts of this clonotype. This CDR3 reads CASSSQGPNQPQHF. The CDR3 DNA follows: TGTGCCAGCAGCTCCCAGGGGCCTAATCAGCCCCAGCATTTT. The genes are TRBV7-9 and TRBJ1-5; weak D call: TRBD1 (6 bases). Trimming took off 4 bases at V and 4 bases at J, with 11 bases between the two ends. The CDR3 spans 14 residues. The germline V gene encodes CDR1 SEHNR and CDR2 FQNEAQ (reference sequence).

A few counts support this clonotype. The chain joins TRBV4-1 to TRBJ1-1; D not resolved. Trimming removed 0 bases from V and 7 bases from J, with 9 bases in between. Germline-derived CDR1 and CDR2 are MGHRA and YSYEKL. The CDR3 sequence is 13 residues long. The CDR3 region is CASSQDVSHEAFF. CDR3 in DNA: TGCGCCAGCAGCCAAGATGTAAGCCATGAAGCTTTCTTT.

The chain links TRBV5-1 to TRBJ2-2; D may be TRBD1 (5 bases). V lost 0 bases and J 3 bases, leaving 9 bases between the germline ends. Germline CDR1 is SGHRS and CDR2 is YFSETQ. CDR3 length: 15 amino acids. The CDR3 nucleotides are TGCGCCAGCAGCTTGGAGGGGTTTGACACCGGGGAGCTGTTTTTT. Its protein product is CASSLEGFDTGELFF.

The chain is built from TRBV18 and TRBJ2-3; weak D call: TRBD1 (5 bases). Germline V gene data show CDR1 as KGHSH and CDR2 as LQKENI. The CDR3 sequence is 13 residues long. Trimming pared 5 bases from V and 5 bases from J, leaving 11 bases between. As DNA, the CDR3 is TGTGCCAGCTCATCCTTAGGGGTAGATACGCAGTATTTT. Translation: CASSSLGVDTQYF.

The chain links TRBV5-5 to TRBJ1-4; unclear D gene. V was clipped by 4 bases and J by 3 bases, with 10 bases between them. Germline CDR1 SGHKS, CDR2 YYEKEE (reference sequence). CDR3 length: 14 residues. The CDR3 sequence: CASSPRAANEKLFF. DNA of the CDR3: TGTGCCAGCAGCCCCCGGGCGGCTAATGAAAAACTGTTTTTT.

This clonotype showed up many times. The chain has TRBV30 and TRBJ2-7; D not resolved. Trimming pared 5 bases from V and 3 bases from J, leaving 8 bases between. CDR1 is GTSNPN, CDR2 SVGIG, per germline (reference sequence). The CDR3 has 11 amino acids. CDR3 loop: CAWEYNYEQYF. As DNA, the CDR3 is TGTGCCTGGGAGTACAACTACGAGCAGTACTTC.

The chain couples TRBV9 to TRBJ2-7, with 8 bases lining up with TRBD1. Germline lookup yields CDR1 SGDLS and CDR2 YYNGEE. V was pared by 4 bases and J by 5 bases, with 11 bases of the junction left unmatched. The CDR3 is 15 amino acids. CDR3 residues: CASSLVPSTGDEQYF. The CDR3 DNA reads TGTGCCAGCAGCTTAGTCCCCTCGACAGGGGACGAGCAGTACTTC.

This clonotype came up many times. This rearrangement joins TRBV29-1 to TRBJ2-5; 8 bases agree with TRBD2. The J segment lost 1 base and the V segment lost 2 bases, leaving 9 bases of the junction unmatched. Per germline, CDR1 SQVTM and CDR2 ANQGSEA. The CDR3 sequence is 16 residues long. The CDR3 DNA reads TGCAGCGTTGAATTGGGTGTAGCGGGAACCCAAGAGACCCAGTACTTC. Protein sequence: CSVELGVAGTQETQYF.

This clonotype was detected many times. The chain uses TRBV12-5 and TRBJ1-1; a weak D match, TRBD1 (6 bases). V was clipped by 5 bases and J by 11 bases, with 18 bases between them. The CDR3 is made up of 13 amino acids. Per the germline V gene, CDR1 is LGHNT and CDR2 is FRNRAP. CDR3 bases: TGTGCTAGTGGTATCGGACGGGCTGGGGGCGCTTTCTTT. It encodes CASGIGRAGGAFF.